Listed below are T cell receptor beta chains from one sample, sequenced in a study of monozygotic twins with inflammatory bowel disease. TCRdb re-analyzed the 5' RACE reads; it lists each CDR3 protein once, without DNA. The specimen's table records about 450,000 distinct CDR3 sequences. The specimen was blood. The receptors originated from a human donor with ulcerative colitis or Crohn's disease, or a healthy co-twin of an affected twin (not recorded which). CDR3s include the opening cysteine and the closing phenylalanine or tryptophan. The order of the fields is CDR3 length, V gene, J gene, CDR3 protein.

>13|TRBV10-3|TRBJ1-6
CAATGAENSPLHF
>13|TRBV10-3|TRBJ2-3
CAINVQGEDTQYF
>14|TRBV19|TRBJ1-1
CASRRGQGNTEAFF
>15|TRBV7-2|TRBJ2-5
CASSLVGGARETQYF
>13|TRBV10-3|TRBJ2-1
CAIRTLIAHEQFF
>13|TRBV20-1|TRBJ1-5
CSARDSLDQPQHF
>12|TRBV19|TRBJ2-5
CASNKNGGTQYF
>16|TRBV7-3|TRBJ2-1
CASSRSGGLSYNEQFF
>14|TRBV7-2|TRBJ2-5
CASSLWVAAETQYF
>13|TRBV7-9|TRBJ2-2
CASTFRNTGELFF
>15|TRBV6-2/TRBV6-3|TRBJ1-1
CASTPRGRMNTEAFF
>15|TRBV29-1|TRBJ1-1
CSSSGPSLLSGEAFF
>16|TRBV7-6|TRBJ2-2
CASSLFGAGSTGELFF
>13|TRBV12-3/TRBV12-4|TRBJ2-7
CASRTGGTYEQYF
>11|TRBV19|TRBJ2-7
CASSIASEQYF
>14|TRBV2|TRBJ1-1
CASTPGTANTEAFF
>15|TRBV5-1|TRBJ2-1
CASSLYGTSYNEQFF
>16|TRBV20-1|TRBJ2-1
CSARSWTSGSLGEQFF
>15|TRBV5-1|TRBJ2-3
CASSLGSPRTDTQYF
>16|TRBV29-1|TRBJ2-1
CSVEGWERGSYNEQFF
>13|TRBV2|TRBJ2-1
CASNSIPADEQFF
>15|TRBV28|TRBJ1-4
CASSLLSGGREKLFF
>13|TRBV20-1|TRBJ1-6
CSAGGPMISPLHF
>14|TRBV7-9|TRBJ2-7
CASSQTGANGEQYF
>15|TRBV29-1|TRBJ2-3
CSALRWAGGTDTQYF
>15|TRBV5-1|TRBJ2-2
CASSPGRGYTGELFF
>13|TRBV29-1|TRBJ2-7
CSVVAGGLYEQYF
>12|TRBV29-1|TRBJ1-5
CSVGDSNQPQHF
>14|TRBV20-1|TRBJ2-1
CSAPTSGEWDEQFF
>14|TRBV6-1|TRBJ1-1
CASSESDGYTEAFF
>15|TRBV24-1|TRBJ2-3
CATSGRDGSTDTQYF
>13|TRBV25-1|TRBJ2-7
CATRTQGATEQYF
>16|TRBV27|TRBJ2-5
CASIPRGLAGQETQYF
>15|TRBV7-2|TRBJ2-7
CASSPNGLAGDEQYF
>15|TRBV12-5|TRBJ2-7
CASGSQTGGLDEQYF
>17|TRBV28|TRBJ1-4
CASSLLSPVRTNEKLFF
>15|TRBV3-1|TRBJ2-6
CASSQFTDIGGVLTF
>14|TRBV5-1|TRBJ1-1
CASSLVGQGAEAFF
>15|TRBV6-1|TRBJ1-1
CASSEAGRGNTEAFF
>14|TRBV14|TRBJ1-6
CASSPGHSKSPLHF
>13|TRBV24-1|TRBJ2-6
CATSDSGANVLAF
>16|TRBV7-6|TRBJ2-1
CASSSPPGQGGNEQFF
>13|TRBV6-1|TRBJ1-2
CASSESGNYGYTF
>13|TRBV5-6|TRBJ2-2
CASSLRRTGELFF
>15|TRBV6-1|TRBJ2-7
CASILWGEISYEQYF
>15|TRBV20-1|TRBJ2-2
CSASSRRGPTGELFF
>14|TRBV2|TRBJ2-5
CASTDRGKLETQYF
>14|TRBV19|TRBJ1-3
CASRDRRQGDTIYF
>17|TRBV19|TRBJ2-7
CASRTSGLAGLSYEQYF
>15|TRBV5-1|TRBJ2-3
CASSFQPDRTDTQYF
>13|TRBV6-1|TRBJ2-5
CASSGRVQETQYF
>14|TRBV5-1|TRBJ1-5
CASSLGSDNQPQHF
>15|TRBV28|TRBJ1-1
CASRSRQGAGTEAFF
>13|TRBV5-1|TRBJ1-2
CASSEVGNYGYTF
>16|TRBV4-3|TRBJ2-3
CASSPDLGLSTDTQYF
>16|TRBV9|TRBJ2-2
CASSSRPGGNTGELFF
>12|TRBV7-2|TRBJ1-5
CASSPQGQPQHF
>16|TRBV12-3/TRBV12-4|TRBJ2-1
CASSRGTSGTYNEQFF
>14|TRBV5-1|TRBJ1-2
CASSAAGSSYGYTF